These T cell receptor beta chains were read from a single sample in a study of blood T cell repertoires in COVID-19. Some clones are missing from TCRdb's copy, which holds only in-frame ones; the method was immunoSEQ multiplex PCR. The sample holds approximately 150,000 clones, around 90% seen once. What was sequenced was peripheral blood. Receptor source: a man in his late teens or twenties with COVID-19, enrolled during active disease. The CDR3 runs from the conserved cysteine through the conserved F or W. The D gene is left open where the match is weak. Rows may omit the clone size; those that give it use once, few, many or a size class.

TRBJ1-1,TRBV3-1/TRBV3-2,TRBD1,-,TGTGCCAGCAGCCCCGGACAGGGGTGGAACACTGAAGCTTTCTTT,CASSPGQGWNTEAFF
TRBJ2-1,TRBV10-3,TRBD1,-,TGTGCCATCAGTGACGGACAGGGGGCTCAGGAGCAGTTCTTC,CAISDGQGAQEQFF
TRBJ1-5,TRBV2,-,-,TGTGCCAGCAGTGAAGGAAGGGGCGCTTTGCAGCCCCAGCATTTT,CASSEGRGALQPQHF
TRBJ2-7,TRBV4-3,TRBD1,once,TGCGCCAGCAGCCCTTCCTGGGTCGACAGGGGGCGATACGAGCAGTACTTC,CASSPSWVDRGRYEQYF
TRBJ2-7,TRBV20-1,TRBD1,-,TGCAGTGCAAGTCTAACACAGGGGGCGGGCGAGCAGTACTTC,CSASLTQGAGEQYF
TRBJ1-2,TRBV21-1,-,-,TGTGCCAGCAGCAAACCTATCTGGACAGGGGAGGACTATGGCTACACCTTC,CASSKPIWTGEDYGYTF
TRBJ1-1,TRBV9,-,-,TGTGCCAGCAGCGTAGCCGGGTTCATGAACACTGAAGCTTTCTTT,CASSVAGFMNTEAFF
TRBJ1-2,TRBV4-1,-,-,TGCGCCAGCAGCCAAATGAGCAGGGGAAACTATGGCTACACCTTC,CASSQMSRGNYGYTF
TRBJ2-1,TRBV6-5,-,medium-sized,TGTGCCAGCACCACAGTCAGCTCCTACAATGAGCAGTTCTTC,CASTTVSSYNEQFF
TRBJ2-1,TRBV28,TRBD2,-,TGTGCCAGCAGTTTAGGACTGACTAGCCGAAGCTCCAATGAGCAGTTCTTC,CASSLGLTSRSSNEQFF
TRBJ1-1,TRBV9,TRBD1,-,TGTGCCAGCAGCGTAGGCGGACAGGGGACTGAAGCTTTCTTT,CASSVGGQGTEAFF
TRBJ1-6,TRBV27,-,-,TGTGCCAGCAGTTTCCCCCCTGGGAGTGGATCACCCCTCCACTTT,CASSFPPGSGSPLHF
TRBJ2-5,TRBV9,-,-,TGTGCCAGCAGGGTGGGGGCAGGGCGTTGGTACCAAGAGACCCAGTACTTC,CASRVGAGRWYQETQYF
TRBJ1-5,TRBV6-1,TRBD1,-,TGTGCCAGCAGTGACACCGGGACAGGGGTCAATCAGCCCCAGCATTTT,CASSDTGTGVNQPQHF
TRBJ2-5,TRBV9,TRBD2,-,TGTGCCAGCAGCGACGGGACTAGCGCAGAGACCCAGTACTTC,CASSDGTSAETQYF
TRBJ1-5,TRBV4-1,-,-,TGCGCCAGCAGCCAAAGACGGGTCACCACTAATCAGCCCCAGCATTTT,CASSQRRVTTNQPQHF
TRBJ1-1,TRBV7-3,-,-,TGTGCCAGCAGCTTAGGCCAGAACACTGAAGCTTTCTTT,CASSLGQNTEAFF
TRBJ2-1,TRBV5-4,-,-,TGTGCCAGCAGCCAAGGAGGGCCACGGTATGAGCAGTTCTTC,CASSQGGPRYEQFF
TRBJ2-3,TRBV28,-,-,TGTGCCAGCAGCACCCCCACGGAGCCCGGCGGCACAGATACGCAGTATTTT,CASSTPTEPGGTDTQYF
TRBJ2-7,TRBV11-2,TRBD2,-,TGTGCCAGCACCCCGGGGGGGCGGGAGCAGTACTTC,CASTPGGREQYF
TRBJ1-2,TRBV27,TRBD1,once,TGTGCCAGCAGTTTAGGACAGGGGGCGCGTGGCTACACCTTC,CASSLGQGARGYTF
TRBJ2-1,TRBV27,-,-,TGTGCCAGCAGGTCTAGTTTGGGCTCCTACAATGAGCAGTTCTTC,CASRSSLGSYNEQFF
TRBJ1-2,TRBV28,TRBD1,-,TGTGCCAGCAGTTCCACCGCCGGGACAGCTCTAACTGGCTACACCTTC,CASSSTAGTALTGYTF
TRBJ1-5,TRBV28,TRBD1,-,TGTGCCAGCAGTTTTTCAGGGGGCAGAGAGGGCAATCAGCCCCAGCATTTT,CASSFSGGREGNQPQHF
TRBJ2-7,TRBV28,-,-,TGTGCCAGCAGCCAGGGGCACTACGAGCAGTACTTC,CASSQGHYEQYF
TRBJ2-1,TRBV11-1,TRBD1,-,TGTGCCAGCAGCTTAGGTGACAGGGACTACAATGAGCAGTTCTTC,CASSLGDRDYNEQFF
TRBJ2-2,TRBV28,TRBD2,-,TGTGCCAGCAGGGATTCGGGACTAGCGATTAGGGAGCTGTTTTTT,CASRDSGLAIRELFF
TRBJ2-7,TRBV5-1,TRBD2,once,TGCGCCAGCAGCTCTCTAGCGGGAGTAGGGTACGAGCAGTACTTC,CASSSLAGVGYEQYF
TRBJ2-7,TRBV11-2,TRBD2,-,TGTGCCAGCCACGAAGCGGGGGGCGAGCAGTACTTC,CASHEAGGEQYF
TRBJ1-2,TRBV4-1,-,-,TGCGCCAGCAGCCAAGATCAGGGGCGGCTGGGAGGCTACACCTTC,CASSQDQGRLGGYTF
TRBJ1-2,TRBV7-2,-,-,TGTGCCAGCAGCTTAGCGCGACTTACTAACTATGGCTACACCTTC,CASSLARLTNYGYTF
TRBJ1-6,TRBV28,TRBD1,few,TGTGCCAGCAGTCCCGTAGGGGGCACCTATAATTCACCCCTCCACTTT,CASSPVGGTYNSPLHF
TRBJ1-5,TRBV30,TRBD1,-,TGTGCCTGGAGGATGACAGGGGGTGGACAGCCCCAGCATTTT,CAWRMTGGGQPQHF
TRBJ2-7,TRBV28,-,-,TGTGCCAGCAGGAATGGAGGACAGAGCTCCTACGAGCAGTACTTC,CASRNGGQSSYEQYF
TRBJ1-2,TRBV10-2,-,-,TGCGCCAGCAGTGAGTTTAAATCTGATGGCTACACCTTC,CASSEFKSDGYTF
TRBJ2-3,TRBV11-3,TRBD1,-,TGTGCCAGCAGCTCCGACAGGGGACCCACAGATACGCAGTATTTT,CASSSDRGPTDTQYF
TRBJ2-7,TRBV27,-,-,TGTGCCAGCAGTTTTCGGTCGGGTTACGAGCAGTACTTC,CASSFRSGYEQYF
TRBJ1-2,TRBV28,-,-,TGTGCCAGCAGCTCGGGCCGACAGGTCTTTGGCTACACCTTC,CASSSGRQVFGYTF
TRBJ2-2,TRBV27,TRBD1,-,TGTGCCAGCAGTAAACCGGGACAGGGGGGAACCGGGGAGCTGTTTTTT,CASSKPGQGGTGELFF
TRBJ2-7,TRBV9,TRBD2,-,TGTGCCAGCAGCCCCGGGACTAGCGGCTCCTACGAGCAGTACTTC,CASSPGTSGSYEQYF